Below, 21 T cell receptor beta chains from the same sample are listed, as sequenced in a study of blood T cell repertoires in COVID-19 (dated by TCRdb to the early 2020s). The library was produced with the immunoSEQ multiplex PCR assay. Not all clones reach the TCRdb copy of this immuneACCESS table, which keeps in-frame sequences only. Checked studies attribute under half of the gap to unresolved V genes and leave the rest unexplained. The sample yields roughly 670,000 clones; more than 80% were counted once. The ten largest make up 0.2% to 0.3% of the sample. Material: peripheral blood. Every receptor here comes from a young woman with acute or convalescent COVID-19.

This clone has just one count. The V call is TRBV10-2, the J call TRBJ2-5; D remains unclear. The V gene's germline CDR1 is WSHSY and CDR2 SAAADI. The CDR3 has 12 residues. Trimming cost V 6 bases and J 2 bases, with 7 bases left between them. The CDR3 DNA sequence: TGCGCCAGCAGCCAGGCTCAAGAGACCCAGTACTTC. Residues: CASSQAQETQYF.

V usage is TRBV9 and J usage is TRBJ2-2; 8 bases are shared with TRBD1. Looked up from germline, CDR1 is SGDLS and CDR2 is YYNGEE. The CDR3 contains 17 residues. V dropped 4 bases and J dropped 0; count of bases not matched to a gene: 8. Written as DNA, the CDR3 is TGTGCCAGCAGCCTTAAGACAGGGGACCCGAACACCGGGGAGCTGTTTTTT. Its translation: CASSLKTGDPNTGELFF.

The chain is built from TRBV30 and TRBJ2-7, with D possibly TRBD2 on 5 matching bases. The germline V gene encodes CDR1 GTSNPN and CDR2 SVGIG (reference sequence). With 0 bases removed from V and 2 bases from J, the gap between germline ends came to 11 bases. The CDR3 is 14 amino acids. The CDR3 nucleotides read TGTGCCTGGAGTGTACGGCAGGAGGCCTACGAGCAGTACTTC. Its protein product is CAWSVRQEAYEQYF.

This chain joins TRBV13 and TRBJ1-2; D might be TRBD1 (5 bases). Germline-derived CDR1 and CDR2 are PRHDT and FYEKMQ (reference sequence). V was trimmed by 8 bases and J by 4 bases, leaving 14 bases between them. CDR3 size: 13 residues. CDR3 nucleotide sequence: TGTGCCAGCGCCGGAGGAGGGGCCTATGGCTACACCTTC. Amino acid sequence: CASAGGGAYGYTF.

The chain uses TRBV6-5 and TRBJ1-6; a weak D match, TRBD1 (5 bases). CDR3 length: 15 amino acids. V was pared by 5 bases and J by 6 bases, with 14 bases between. Germline V gives CDR1 MNHEY, CDR2 SVGAGI. CDR3 in DNA: TGTGCCAGCAGTACCCAGCGGGGGTTTAATTCACCCCTCCACTTT. It encodes CASSTQRGFNSPLHF.

The chain links TRBV28 to TRBJ2-1, with D possibly matching TRBD2 (5 bases). The ends were cut back, 4 bases at V and 0 bases at J, with 13 bases in the middle. The V gene's germline CDR1 is MDHEN and CDR2 SYDVKM. CDR3 size: 16 residues. DNA of the CDR3: TGTGCCAGCAGTTCCCTGGGAGAGCTCTCCTACAATGAGCAGTTCTTC. Encoded protein: CASSSLGELSYNEQFF.

The chain combines TRBV19 with TRBJ2-1; tentative D call: TRBD2 (5 bases). CDR1 is LNHDA, CDR2 SQIVND, per germline (reference sequence). V dropped 11 bases and J dropped 2 bases, with 13 bases sitting between them. The CDR3 has 13 amino acids. The CDR3 DNA reads as TGTGCCTGCCCAGAGGGAGCCTACAATGAGCAGTTCTTC. Translation gives CACPEGAYNEQFF.

The chain links TRBV2 to TRBJ1-1; TRBD1 is a possible D gene (5 bases). CDR3 length: 11 residues. CDR1 and CDR2 (germline): SNHLY, FYNNEI. V lost 4 bases and J 8 bases, leaving 8 bases between the germline ends. The CDR3 DNA follows: TGTGCCAGCAGTGGACAGAACGAAGCTTTCTTT. Amino acid sequence: CASSGQNEAFF. Supplemented by reference TRBV2 and TRBJ1-1, the full variable domain reads EPEVTQTPSHQVTQMGQEVILRCVPISNHLYFYWYRQILGQKVEFLVSFYNNEISEKSEIFDDQFSVERPDGSNFTLKIRSTKLEDSAMYFCASSGQNEAFFGQGTRLTVV.

The CDR3 DNA reads as TGTGCCTGGACCGTCGGCGGGGGGGTTAACAATGAGCAGTTCTTC. Protein: CAWTVGGGVNNEQFF. The rearrangement links TRBV30 to TRBJ2-1, with 9 bases matching TRBD2. This CDR3 spans 15 amino acids. Trimming cost V 4 bases and J 5 bases; bases outside gene matches: 9. Germline-derived CDR1 and CDR2 are GTSNPN and SVGIG (reference sequence).

The rearrangement uses TRBV11-2 and TRBJ2-5; possibly TRBD2 for D (5 bases). Trimming removed 5 bases at V and 9 bases at J, with 16 bases between. Germline CDR1 reads SGHAT; CDR2 reads FQNNGV. The length of the CDR3 is 13 residues. The CDR3 loop reads CASSPRRGESQYF. CDR3 DNA sequence: TGTGCCAGCAGCCCCCGACGGGGAGAATCCCAGTACTTC.

The chain is built from TRBV15 and TRBJ2-7; a possible D gene is TRBD1 (6 bases). The ends were cut back, 7 bases at V and 5 bases at J, with 15 bases in the middle. Germline V gene lookup returns CDR1 LNHNV and CDR2 YYDKDF (reference sequence). The CDR3 is 13 residues long. The CDR3 nucleotides are TGTGCCACCATCCATGACAGGCCCCACGAGCAGTACTTC. Translated: CATIHDRPHEQYF.

The V gene is TRBV6-5, the J gene TRBJ1-2, with D perhaps matching TRBD1 (6 bases). Trimming cost V 3 bases and J 3 bases, with 17 bases left between them. The CDR3 loop spans 16 amino acids. Per the germline V gene, CDR1 is MNHEY and CDR2 is SVGAGI. The CDR3 protein is CASSYSGDGADYGYTF. The CDR3 DNA follows: TGTGCCAGCAGTTATTCAGGGGACGGGGCAGACTATGGCTACACCTTC.

This clone was found a few times. J is TRBJ1-3 and V is TRBV14; perhaps TRBD1 as D (5 bases). V dropped 0 bases and J dropped 4 bases, with 7 bases sitting between them. CDR3 length: 14 residues. Germline assignment: CDR1 SGHDN and CDR2 FVKESK. The CDR3 region is CASSQDRVGNTIYF. CDR3 DNA: TGTGCCAGCAGCCAAGACAGGGTCGGAAACACCATATATTTT.

V and J are TRBV27 and TRBJ1-4; tentative D call: TRBD1 (5 bases). The CDR3 is 15 amino acids. V lost 6 bases and J 0 bases, leaving 11 bases between the germline ends. Germline V CDR1 and CDR2: MNHEY, SMNVEV (reference sequence). The CDR3 spells CASSLLGATNEKLFF. The CDR3 DNA reads TGTGCCAGCAGCCTCCTAGGGGCAACTAATGAAAAACTGTTTTTT.

The V gene is TRBV7-9, the J gene TRBJ1-2, with no clear D. The CDR3 length is 14 residues. Germline lookup yields CDR1 SEHNR and CDR2 FQNEAQ (reference sequence). Deletions cut 1 base from V and 3 bases from J, with 9 bases between. The chain's CDR3 is CASSLVSQDYGYTF. The CDR3 region has the DNA TGTGCCAGCAGCTTAGTCTCTCAGGACTATGGCTACACCTTC. Variable domain in full (rest from reference TRBV7-9 and TRBJ1-2): DTGVSQNPRHKITKRGQNVTFRCDPISEHNRLYWYRQTLGQGPEFLTYFQNEAQLEKSRLLSDRFSAERPKGSFSTLEIQRTEQGDSAMYLCASSLVSQDYGYTFGSGTRLTVV.

The chain combines TRBV27 with TRBJ1-5; 10 nucleotides align to TRBD1. Looked up from germline, CDR1 is MNHEY and CDR2 is SMNVEV (reference sequence). V was pared by 5 bases and J by 2 bases, with 3 bases of the junction left unmatched. The CDR3 totals 15 residues. The CDR3 region is CASSRTGGGNQPQHF. DNA of the CDR3: TGTGCCAGCAGTCGGACAGGGGGAGGCAATCAGCCCCAGCATTTT.

The chain combines TRBV2 with TRBJ1-1; D is ambiguous. The length of the CDR3 is 13 residues. The germline V and J ends were trimmed by 6 bases and 5 bases, with 13 bases remaining between them. Germline CDR1 reads SNHLY; CDR2 reads FYNNEI. Here the CDR3 reads CASSELLGTEAFF. The DNA for the CDR3 is TGTGCCAGCAGCGAACTCCTAGGAACTGAAGCTTTCTTT. Filled out from reference TRBV2 and TRBJ1-1, the complete variable domain reads EPEVTQTPSHQVTQMGQEVILRCVPISNHLYFYWYRQILGQKVEFLVSFYNNEISEKSEIFDDQFSVERPDGSNFTLKIRSTKLEDSAMYFCASSELLGTEAFFGQGTRLTVV.

CDR3 sequence reads: CASRQDSGNTIYF. DNA of the CDR3: TGCGCCAGCAGACAGGACTCTGGAAACACCATATATTTT. The chain combines TRBV5-1 with TRBJ1-3; possibly TRBD1 for D (5 bases). The length of the CDR3 is 13 residues. Between the trimmed V and J ends, which lost 5 bases and 0 bases, there was a span of 6 bases. The germline gives CDR1 SGHRS, CDR2 YFSETQ.

J is TRBJ1-3 and V is TRBV13, with D maybe TRBD1 (5 bases). The V gene lost 5 bases and the J gene lost 0 bases, with 14 bases spanning the gap. Germline V gene sequence: CDR1 PRHDT, CDR2 FYEKMQ (reference sequence). This CDR3 region has 16 residues. CDR3 bases: TGTGCCAGCAGCACCCGACAGTTCCGCTCTGGAAACACCATATATTTT. This translates into CASSTRQFRSGNTIYF.

The CDR3 DNA reads as TGTGCCAGCAGTGAAACCCGGGGTGCAGATACGCAGTATTTT. Translation: CASSETRGADTQYF. This chain uses TRBV2 with TRBJ2-3, with D perhaps matching TRBD2 (5 bases). Germline V CDR1 and CDR2: SNHLY, FYNNEI. The V and J ends lost 2 bases and 4 bases respectively, with 10 bases between them. The CDR3 spans 14 residues.

The chain links TRBV19 to TRBJ1-1; D remains ambiguous. This CDR3 has 15 amino acids. Trimming pared 7 bases from V and 1 base from J, leaving 16 bases between. The germline CDR1 and CDR2 sequences are LNHDA and SQIVND (reference sequence). The CDR3 DNA reads as TGTGCCAGTAAGGAGTACTCCCGAGGGAACACTGAAGCTTTCTTT. This sequence encodes CASKEYSRGNTEAFF.